This TCR beta chain was recorded in a study of shared clonotypes between healthy human individuals. Regarding the study as a whole: Naive subsets generally exceeded memory subsets in estimated richness. Non-shared clonotypes displayed generation probabilities falling below those of clonotypes present in all four donors.

All the donors were Caucasian adults who lived in Nashville, Tennessee. The protocol was immunoSEQ multiplex PCR, while the TCRdb copy is restricted to in-frame clones and leaves out a portion. Of about 2 million clones in the sample, over 85% were seen once. Germline assignment: CDR1 SEHNR and CDR2 FQNEAQ (reference sequence). This CDR3 spans 13 amino acids. Deletions cut 4 bases from V and 4 bases from J, with 10 bases between. Comments on this clone: The antigen is unknown.

The chain couples TRBV7-9 to TRBJ1-2, with a weak D call TRBD1 (6 bases). This clonotype was obtained from a man between 18 and 29 years old in good health. Specimen: naive CD4+ T cells sorted from blood. Subset noted: CD45RA+ positively selected. The CDR3, as DNA: TGTGCCAGCAGCTCGGACAGCGCCTATGGCTACACCTTC. The encoded protein is CASSSDSAYGYTF.